Shown below are 15 T cell receptor beta chains from a single sample sequenced in a study of T cells in Graves' hyperthyroidism and ophthalmopathy (dated by TCRdb to the late 2010s). Libraries were prepared through multiplex PCR. Sequencing instrument: Illumina HiSeq 2000. Amplification of TCR beta CDR3 regions was carried out from RNA transcripts. The TCR CDR3 was subjected to a first round of RT-PCR using the HTBI primer set and the Qiagen OneStep RT-PCR kit. TCRdb reran the public reads through fastp at Q25 and MiXCR, keeping productive beta chains. Under each unique CDR3 protein, matching rows form one entry showing the most common genes and DNA. Within this sample are approximately 370,000 distinct CDR3 sequences, with 17% of them counted one time only. Around a third of the sample rests with the top ten. The sequenced sample consisted of blood. Receptor source: a woman between 25 and 40 years old with Graves' hyperthyroidism that later progressed to Graves' ophthalmopathy.

This clonotype was counted only a few times. The chain couples TRBV6-1 to TRBJ1-3; 8 nucleotides match TRBD1. Germline V gene lookup returns CDR1 MNHNS and CDR2 SASEGT. Trimming took 7 bases from V and 1 from J; bases not matched to a gene: 3. The length of the CDR3 is 14 residues. CDR3 amino acids: CASTGGASGNTIYF. The CDR3 DNA reads as TGTGCCAGCACAGGGGGCGCGTCTGGAAACACCATATATTTT.

V and J are TRBV30 and TRBJ1-5; D gene unclear. Trimming took 0 bases from V and 3 from J, leaving 6 bases between them. Germline V CDR1 and CDR2: GTSNPN, SVGIG (reference sequence). The CDR3 extends over 13 amino acids. In nucleotides, the CDR3 is TGTGCCTGGAGTGTACAGCACAATCAGCCCCAGCATTTT. Translation: CAWSVQHNQPQHF.

This clonotype was found many times. The V call is TRBV27, the J call TRBJ2-2; 7 bases line up with TRBD2. The CDR3 has 15 residues. CDR1 and CDR2 (germline): MNHEY, SMNVEV (reference sequence). V gave up 4 bases and J gave up 5 bases; unmatched junction bases: 7. The chain's CDR3 is CASSWVASGTGELFF. The CDR3 DNA is TGTGCCAGCAGTTGGGTGGCTAGCGGAACCGGGGAGCTGTTTTTT.

This clonotype came up many times. This chain joins TRBV12-3 or TRBV12-4 and TRBJ2-7; a weak D match, TRBD1 (6 bases). The CDR3 runs to 14 residues. V lost 2 bases and J lost 5, with 13 bases in between. The CDR3 DNA reads as TGTGCCAGCAGTTTAAGGCAGGGGACCCACGAGCAGTACTTC. This codes for CASSLRQGTHEQYF.

This clonotype has only a few counts. The chain uses TRBV7-2 and TRBJ2-2, with D unresolved. Trimming removed 10 bases from V and 6 bases from J, with 18 bases in between. From germline, CDR1 is SGHTA and CDR2 FQGNSA. This CDR3 is 14 amino acids long. CDR3 sequence reads: CAKSGPAASGELFF. In DNA, the CDR3 is TGTGCCAAATCCGGGCCCGCGGCATCCGGGGAGCTGTTTTTT.

There are many counts of this clonotype. The J gene is TRBJ1-2, the V gene TRBV13; D is unresolved. The CDR3 has 15 residues. CDR1 and CDR2 (germline): PRHDT, FYEKMQ (reference sequence). V was pared by 5 bases and J by 3 bases, with 16 bases between. The CDR3 loop is CASSPYLQGHYGYTF. The CDR3 DNA follows: TGTGCCAGCAGCCCCTACCTACAAGGTCACTATGGCTACACCTTC. Using reference TRBV13 and TRBJ1-2 for the parts outside the CDR3, the full variable domain is AAGVIQSPRHLIKEKRETATLKCYPIPRHDTVYWYQQGPGQDPQFLISFYEKMQSDKGSIPDRFSAQQFSDYHSELNMSSLELGDSALYFCASSPYLQGHYGYTFGSGTRLTVV.

V gene TRBV4-1 combines with J gene TRBJ1-2; D remains unclear. This CDR3 is 15 amino acids long. Germline V gene sequence: CDR1 MGHRA, CDR2 YSYEKL. Trimming left V 0 bases short and J 4 bases short, with 12 bases between. In DNA, the CDR3 is TGCGCCAGCAGCCAAGAGGTAGGGCTTGCCTATGGCTACACCTTC. It specifies CASSQEVGLAYGYTF.

This clonotype occurred a few times. The rearrangement joins TRBV4-2 to TRBJ1-1; 9 bases line up with TRBD1. This CDR3 has 19 amino acids. V dropped 4 bases and J dropped 1; count of bases not matched to a gene: 16. Germline CDR1 LGHNA, CDR2 YNFKEQ. The CDR3 DNA reads TGTGCCAGCAGCCCTCTTCGTCCGGGACAGGGAAGGGGGAACACTGAAGCTTTCTTT. It specifies CASSPLRPGQGRGNTEAFF.

Only a few counts were recorded for this clonotype. The chain uses TRBV10-3 and TRBJ2-3; 10 bases agree with TRBD2. V was pared by 4 bases and J by 2 bases, with 6 bases of the junction left unmatched. The CDR3 consists of 16 residues. Germline CDR1 and CDR2: ENHRY and SYGVKD. The CDR3 DNA reads TGTGCCATCAGTGGGGCTAGCGGGGGAGACACAGATACGCAGTATTTT. As protein: CAISGASGGDTDTQYF.

This clonotype was counted only a few times. J is TRBJ2-7 and V is TRBV6-1; D unclear. The V and J ends lost 4 bases and 6 bases respectively, with 13 bases between them. The CDR3 loop spans 13 amino acids. CDR1 is MNHNS and CDR2 is SASEGT in the germline V gene. Here the CDR3 reads CASSAEFYPEQYF. The CDR3 region has the DNA TGTGCCAGCAGTGCGGAGTTTTACCCCGAGCAGTACTTC.

This clonotype was recorded at least ten times. The CDR3 DNA is TGTGCCAGCACCGACCTTGGGGGGGCCGGCTCCTACAATGAGCAGTTCTTC. It codes for CASTDLGGAGSYNEQFF. This rearrangement joins TRBV6-1 to TRBJ2-1, with TRBD2 as a possible D gene (7 bases). The CDR3 has 17 residues. Trimming cost V 7 bases and J 0 bases, with 19 bases left between them. From germline, CDR1 is MNHNS and CDR2 SASEGT.

There are many counts of this clonotype. This CDR3 is CASSWAGGSLTRPNTEAFF. The DNA for the CDR3 is TGTGCCAGCAGTTGGGCAGGGGGTTCACTCACCCGCCCGAACACTGAAGCTTTCTTT. The V and J genes are TRBV12-3 or TRBV12-4 and TRBJ1-1, with TRBD1 identical over 7 bases. Trimming cost V 4 bases and J 1 base; bases outside gene matches: 18. CDR3 length: 19 residues.

This clonotype has a count of ten or more. This chain connects TRBV20-1 to TRBJ2-3; tentatively, D is TRBD1 (6 bases). The CDR3 is made up of 12 amino acids. Germline V gene lookup returns CDR1 DFQATT and CDR2 SNEGSKA (reference sequence). V dropped 4 bases and J dropped 4 bases, with 9 bases sitting between them. The CDR3: CSATRQADTQYF. Here the CDR3 DNA reads TGCAGTGCTACCCGACAGGCAGATACGCAGTATTTT.

In DNA, the CDR3 is TGTGCCAGCAGTTTAACGGACGCCTACGAGCAGTACTTC. As protein: CASSLTDAYEQYF. The chain has TRBV27 and TRBJ2-7; D call uncertain. CDR1 MNHEY and CDR2 SMNVEV come from the germline V gene (reference sequence). This CDR3 region has 13 residues. Trimming cost V 2 bases and J 2 bases, with 7 bases left between them.

The chain combines TRBV7-9 with TRBJ1-4; D is ambiguous. The CDR3 covers 16 residues. Germline lookup yields CDR1 SEHNR and CDR2 FQNEAQ (reference sequence). V lost 5 bases, J lost 5 bases, and 18 bases lay in between. In DNA, the CDR3 is TGTGCCAGCAGCATCGGACGCCCAGACAAAAATGAAAAACTGTTTTTT. Translation gives CASSIGRPDKNEKLFF. Full variable domain (rest looked up from reference TRBV7-9 and TRBJ1-4): DTGVSQNPRHKITKRGQNVTFRCDPISEHNRLYWYRQTLGQGPEFLTYFQNEAQLEKSRLLSDRFSAERPKGSFSTLEIQRTEQGDSAMYLCASSIGRPDKNEKLFFGSGTQLSVL.